Sequencing of this TCR beta chain was carried out in a study of T-cell reconstitution after alpha-beta-depleted transplantation in children (TCRdb year 2016). Regarding the study in general: Using TCR repertoire profiling, the study quantitatively followed how T-cell immune reconstitution unfolded in children after TCRalphabeta/CD19-depleted allogeneic hematopoietic cell transplantation.

The receptor library was made with PCR. The sequencing machine was an Illumina HiSeq 2500. TCR library preparation used molecular barcoding, with unique molecular identifiers applied to normalize quantification of the TCRbeta repertoire. TCRdb took the public reads, trimmed them with fastp at Q25, ran MiXCR for clone calling and kept in-frame beta chains. Merged by CDR3 protein, the rows form single entries marked with the most common genes and DNA. The sample table holds 80,000 to 95,000 distinct CDR3 sequences, of which approximately 8.4% were seen once. Of the sample, 5.5% to 8% is held by the ten largest clones. Trimming removed 1 base from V and 5 bases from J, leaving 5 bases between the germline ends. The CDR3 covers 13 residues, taking in both the cysteine and the phenylalanine. Only the CDR3 DNA stays, 39 bases, in frame from base 1. This clonotype has ten or more counts. The antigen it binds to is not known. It has no much larger one-base neighbor in the sample; base qualities were not kept.

The sample here was PBMCs from the stem cell graft donor, taken from the stem cell graft. The source is a human donor who donated a stem cell graft to a child with congenital amegakaryocytic thrombocytopenia. The chain is made from TRBV12-3 or TRBV12-4 and TRBJ2-2, with no D gene named confidently. The CDR3 corresponds to CASSLGGTGELFF. The sequenced DNA: TGTGCCAGCAGTTTAGGGGGAACCGGGGAGCTGTTTTTT.